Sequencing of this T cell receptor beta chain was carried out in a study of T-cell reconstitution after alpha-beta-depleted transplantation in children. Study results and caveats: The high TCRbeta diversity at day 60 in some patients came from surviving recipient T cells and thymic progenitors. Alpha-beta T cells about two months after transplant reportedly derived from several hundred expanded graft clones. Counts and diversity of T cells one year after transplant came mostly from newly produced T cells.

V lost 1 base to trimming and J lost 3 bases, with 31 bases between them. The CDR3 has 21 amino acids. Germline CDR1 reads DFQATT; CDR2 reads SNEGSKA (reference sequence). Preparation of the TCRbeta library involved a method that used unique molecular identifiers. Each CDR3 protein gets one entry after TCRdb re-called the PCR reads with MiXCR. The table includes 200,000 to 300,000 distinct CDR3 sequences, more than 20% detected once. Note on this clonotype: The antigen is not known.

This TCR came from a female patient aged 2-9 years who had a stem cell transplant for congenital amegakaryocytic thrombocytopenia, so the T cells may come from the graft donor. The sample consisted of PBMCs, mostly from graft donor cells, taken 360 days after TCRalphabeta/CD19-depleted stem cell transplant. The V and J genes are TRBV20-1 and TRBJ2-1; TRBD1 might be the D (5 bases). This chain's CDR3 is CSARAYFSPTRGIGLYNEQFF. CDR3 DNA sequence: TGCAGTGCTAGAGCCTATTTTTCCCCGACAAGGGGAATCGGTCTCTACAATGAGCAGTTCTTC.